Presented here are 30 T cell receptor beta chains from one specimen sequenced in a study of high-grade serous ovarian cancer treatment subgroups. Tumor tissue was taken before any definitive surgery or chemotherapy was given. Measured with immunoSEQ multiplex PCR; TCRdb has only the in-frame clones, and not every one. Among 3,000 to 4,500 clones listed, 70% to 75% were seen once. Sample: tumor tissue. The receptor set was obtained from a human donor with high-grade serous ovarian cancer.

V is TRBV18 and J is TRBJ1-2; D uncertain. Trimming pared 5 bases from V and 1 base from J, leaving 14 bases between. Germline assignment: CDR1 KGHSH and CDR2 LQKENI. The CDR3 is made up of 15 amino acids. In nucleotides, the CDR3 is TGTGCCAGCTCAAATACGACAAATAATAACTATGGCTACACCTTC. Encoded protein: CASSNTTNNNYGYTF.

The rearrangement links TRBV2 to TRBJ1-2; 8 positions agree with TRBD1. V lost 4 bases to trimming and J lost 8 bases; unmatched junction nucleotides: 3. Germline V CDR1 and CDR2: SNHLY, FYNNEI. CDR3 length equals 12 residues. Here the CDR3 DNA reads TGTGCCAGCAGTGGGACAGGGCCCGGCTACACCTTC. Protein sequence: CASSGTGPGYTF.

The chain is built from TRBV18 and TRBJ2-1; D might be TRBD2 (6 bases). V shed 4 bases and J shed 3 bases, with 16 bases lying between them. The CDR3 is 16 amino acids. Germline loops: CDR1 KGHSH, CDR2 LQKENI. CDR3: CASSRGLNTIYNEQFF. The CDR3 nucleotides are TGTGCCAGCTCACGCGGACTAAACACAATCTACAATGAGCAGTTCTTC.

In this sample, this clone turned up a few times. This rearrangement joins TRBV21-1 to TRBJ1-2; the DNA was not compared with TRBD1, the D call given in the table. TRBV21-1 is a pseudogene locus. CDR3 length: 12 residues. The CDR3 DNA sequence: TGTGCCAGCCTCCGGACAGGGGGTGGCTACACCTTC. This codes for CASLRTGGGYTF.

The rearrangement joins TRBV5-1 to TRBJ2-1, with a possible D match to TRBD1 (5 bases). The CDR3 has 15 amino acids. The germline V gene encodes CDR1 SGHRS and CDR2 YFSETQ. V was clipped by 0 bases and J by 4 bases, with 11 bases between them. CDR3 sequence: CASSLGQDKYNEQFF. Written as DNA, the CDR3 is TGCGCCAGCAGCTTGGGGCAGGACAAATACAATGAGCAGTTCTTC. Supplemented by reference TRBV5-1 and TRBJ2-1, the full variable domain reads KAGVTQTPRYLIKTRGQQVTLSCSPISGHRSVSWYQQTPGQGLQFLFEYFSETQRNKGNFPGRFSGRQFSNSRSEMNVSTLELGDSALYLCASSLGQDKYNEQFFGPGTRLTVL.

This clone is large in the sample. The chain uses TRBV9 and TRBJ2-3; TRBD2 aligns across 8 bases. After removal of 5 bases from V and 6 bases from J, the junction contained 11 bases not matched to a gene. The germline CDR1 and CDR2 sequences are SGDLS and YYNGEE. The CDR3 is 15 residues long. CDR3 protein: CASRPSGSIADTQYF. The CDR3 nucleotides are TGTGCCAGCAGACCGAGCGGGAGTATTGCGGATACGCAGTATTTT.

The chain is built from TRBV6-1 and TRBJ2-5; D unresolved. V gave up 2 bases and J gave up 7 bases, with 14 bases separating them. Germline CDR1 MNHNS, CDR2 SASEGT. The CDR3 contains 14 residues. Here the CDR3 DNA reads TGTGCCAGCAGTGAACTTTCCCGCGGCGGGACCCAGTACTTC. This encodes CASSELSRGGTQYF.

The V call is TRBV5-5, the J call TRBJ1-2; 7 bases align to TRBD1. Germline CDR1 reads SGHKS; CDR2 reads YYEKEE (reference sequence). The CDR3 runs to 14 residues. The ends lost 0 bases at V and 7 bases at J; junction bases unmatched: 6. The CDR3: CASSLEGGTSGYTF. CDR3 in DNA: TGTGCCAGCAGCTTGGAAGGGGGCACCTCTGGCTACACCTTC.

This clone was seen only a few times. The chain carries TRBV27 and TRBJ1-6; no clear D. Trimming took off 0 bases at V and 11 bases at J, with 17 bases between the two ends. Germline V gene lookup returns CDR1 MNHEY and CDR2 SMNVEV (reference sequence). The CDR3 is 16 amino acids. The CDR3 region is CASSLSAGSPAAPLHF. In nucleotides, the CDR3 is TGTGCCAGCAGTTTATCGGCGGGCAGCCCGGCTGCACCCCTCCACTTT.

The rearrangement links TRBV9 to TRBJ2-5, with D perhaps TRBD2 (6 bases). Trimming left V 3 bases short and J 5 bases short, with 17 bases between. This CDR3 contains 15 residues. The V gene's germline CDR1 is SGDLS and CDR2 YYNGEE. The CDR3 sequence: CASSATPGSRETQYF. As DNA, the CDR3 is TGTGCCAGCAGCGCCACTCCCGGGAGCCGGGAGACCCAGTACTTC.

The chain has TRBV18 and TRBJ2-1; D is unclear. From germline, CDR1 is KGHSH and CDR2 LQKENI. V was clipped by 0 bases and J by 7 bases, with 4 bases between them. The CDR3 is 12 amino acids. The CDR3 reads CASSPPWNEQFF. In DNA form, the CDR3 reads TGTGCCAGCTCACCACCGTGGAATGAGCAGTTCTTC.

The chain employs TRBV2 and TRBJ1-5; D is ambiguous. The CDR3 has 13 amino acids. Germline CDR1 and CDR2: SNHLY and FYNNEI. Trimming cost V 5 bases and J 0 bases, with 5 bases left between them. The CDR3 here is CASSSDSNQPQHF. In DNA, the CDR3 is TGTGCCAGCAGTTCAGATAGCAATCAGCCCCAGCATTTT.

The chain links TRBV15 to TRBJ1-2; TRBD1 is a possible D gene (6 bases). V gave up 0 bases and J gave up 5 bases, with 13 bases separating them. The CDR3 spans 15 residues. Germline CDR1 LNHNV, CDR2 YYDKDF (reference sequence). The CDR3 nucleotides are TGTGCCACCAGCAGAGATTTTTCGGGGGCGTATGGCTACACCTTC. Protein sequence: CATSRDFSGAYGYTF.

The V gene is TRBV6-6, the J gene TRBJ2-3; weak D call: TRBD2 (5 bases). The CDR3 is 13 residues long. The germline CDR1 and CDR2 sequences are MNHNY and SVGAGI (reference sequence). V dropped 2 bases and J dropped 6 bases, with 9 bases sitting between them. CDR3 nucleotide sequence: TGTGCCAGCAGTTACGGTAGAGGGGATACGCAGTATTTT. Protein product: CASSYGRGDTQYF.

This clone is categorized as medium-sized. The rearrangement uses TRBV27 and TRBJ1-3, with 8 bases identical to TRBD1. The junction had 6 bases not matched to a gene; V was cut back by 2 bases and J by 3 bases. The germline V gene has CDR1 MNHEY and CDR2 SMNVEV (reference sequence). The CDR3 totals 16 residues. The DNA of the CDR3 is TGTGCCAGCAGTTTACCAACAGGGGGGAGTGGAAACACCATATATTTT. Translated: CASSLPTGGSGNTIYF.

This sequence joins TRBV2 and TRBJ2-3; 10 bases are a match to TRBD2. V lost 1 base to trimming and J lost 1 base; unmatched junction nucleotides: 2. This CDR3 contains 16 residues. From germline, CDR1 is SNHLY and CDR2 FYNNEI. The CDR3 is CASSEDLAGGTDTQYF. In DNA form, the CDR3 reads TGTGCCAGCAGTGAAGATCTAGCGGGGGGCACAGATACGCAGTATTTT.

The chain combines TRBV5-5 with TRBJ2-3, with D tentatively TRBD1 or TRBD2 (5 bases each). Trimming removed 3 bases at V and 4 bases at J, with 9 bases between. CDR1 and CDR2 from the germline V gene are SGHKS and YYEKEE (reference sequence). The CDR3 spans 13 residues. The CDR3 bases are TGTGCCAGCAGCTCTGGGGGATCAGATACGCAGTATTTT. It encodes CASSSGGSDTQYF.

V and J are TRBV29-1 and TRBJ2-7, with TRBD2 matching 10 bases. V dropped 6 bases and J dropped 9; count of bases not matched to a gene: 14. The CDR3 length is 14 residues. CDR1 and CDR2 from the germline V gene are SQVTM and ANQGSEA. CDR3 nucleotides: TGCAGCGTGTCCCTAGCGGGGGAGCCTCTCGGGCAGTACTTC. Amino acid sequence: CSVSLAGEPLGQYF.

The chain is built from TRBV5-1 and TRBJ2-5, with D uncertain. The CDR3 covers 13 residues. V gave up 2 bases and J gave up 3 bases, with 8 bases separating them. Germline lookup yields CDR1 SGHRS and CDR2 YFSETQ. The CDR3 protein is CASSFSVKETQYF. CDR3 nucleotides: TGCGCCAGCAGCTTTTCCGTTAAAGAGACCCAGTACTTC.

In this sample, this clone turned up a few times. The rearrangement uses TRBV2 and TRBJ2-7, with D perhaps matching TRBD2 (7 bases). Trimming left V 8 bases short and J 6 bases short, with 14 bases between. Germline lookup yields CDR1 SNHLY and CDR2 FYNNEI. This CDR3 contains 12 residues. CDR3 sequence (DNA): TGTGCCAGCTTGGGAGGGGGTGTCGAGCAGTACTTC. Its translation is CASLGGGVEQYF.

The chain recombines TRBV27 with TRBJ2-7; TRBD1 aligns across 8 bases. V shed 5 bases, J shed 4 bases, and the junction held 4 bases outside the gene matches. The germline V gene encodes CDR1 MNHEY and CDR2 SMNVEV (reference sequence). The CDR3 loop spans 13 amino acids. CDR3 nucleotides: TGTGCCAGCAGTCATCAGGGGGCTTACGAGCAGTACTTC. It encodes CASSHQGAYEQYF.

The chain's CDR3 is CSGSRDRGKGTEAFF. In nucleotides, the CDR3 is TGCAGCGGATCCCGGGACAGGGGGAAAGGCACTGAAGCTTTCTTT. The rearrangement uses TRBV29-1 and TRBJ1-1, with TRBD1 matching 11 bases. Germline V CDR1 and CDR2: SQVTM, ANQGSEA. This CDR3 has 15 residues. Losses at the gene ends were 7 bases for V and 4 bases for J; bases not matched to a gene: 11.

This rearrangement joins TRBV7-6 to TRBJ2-3, with D possibly TRBD1 on 5 matching bases. V gave up 2 bases and J gave up 0 bases, with 9 bases separating them. The V gene's germline CDR1 is SGHVS and CDR2 FNYEAQ. The CDR3 contains 15 residues. The CDR3 protein is CASSLRGYSTDTQYF. The CDR3 nucleotides are TGTGCCAGCAGCTTAAGGGGCTATAGCACAGATACGCAGTATTTT.

This chain joins TRBV28 and TRBJ1-2, with D unresolved. With 7 bases removed from V and 6 bases from J, the gap between germline ends came to 15 bases. CDR1 is MDHEN, CDR2 SYDVKM, per germline. CDR3 length equals 13 residues. The CDR3 DNA follows: TGTGCCAGCACCATTCTGATAGAGGATGGCTACACCTTC. Amino acids: CASTILIEDGYTF.

CDR3 sequence: CASSHGAGANYGYTF. CDR3 coding DNA: TGCGCCAGCAGCCACGGGGCCGGAGCTAACTATGGCTACACCTTC. The J gene is TRBJ1-2, the V gene TRBV4-1, with D possibly being TRBD1 (5 bases). The CDR3 covers 15 residues. Germline lookup yields CDR1 MGHRA and CDR2 YSYEKL. With 3 bases removed from V and 0 bases from J, the gap between germline ends came to 11 bases.

The gene calls are TRBV6-1 and TRBJ1-1, with 11 bases that match TRBD1. V dropped 6 bases and J dropped 4; count of bases not matched to a gene: 4. Germline V gene data show CDR1 as MNHNS and CDR2 as SASEGT. CDR3 length equals 14 residues. For the CDR3, the DNA is TGTGCCAGCAGCCGGACAGGGGGCTTCACTGAAGCTTTCTTT. It codes for CASSRTGGFTEAFF.

The J gene is TRBJ1-3, the V gene TRBV18; D call uncertain. The CDR3 totals 11 residues. The V gene's germline CDR1 is KGHSH and CDR2 LQKENI. Trimming took 3 bases from V and 8 from J, leaving 5 bases between them. In nucleotides, the CDR3 is TGTGCCAGCTCACCCCAGGACACCATATATTTT. It specifies CASSPQDTIYF.

The rearrangement links TRBV15 to TRBJ1-4; tentative D call: TRBD1 (5 bases). V dropped 0 bases and J dropped 2 bases, with 13 bases sitting between them. Germline CDR1 reads LNHNV; CDR2 reads YYDKDF (reference sequence). This CDR3 contains 17 residues. The CDR3 nucleotides are TGTGCCACCAGCAGAGAACGGACAAAGATCACTAATGAAAAACTGTTTTTT. Translating gives CATSRERTKITNEKLFF.

This chain uses TRBV7-9 with TRBJ2-5; D possibly uses TRBD1 or TRBD2 (6 bases each). Germline V gives CDR1 SEHNR, CDR2 FQNEAQ (reference sequence). The CDR3 is 13 residues long. V lost 10 bases, J lost 5 bases, and 17 bases lay in between. CDR3 sequence reads: CAIQGGPWETQYF. The CDR3 DNA sequence: TGTGCCATTCAAGGGGGGCCCTGGGAGACCCAGTACTTC.

The chain carries TRBV9 and TRBJ2-3; D ambiguous. The germline V and J ends were trimmed by 4 bases and 6 bases, with 9 bases remaining between them. This CDR3 comprises 12 residues. CDR1 is SGDLS and CDR2 is YYNGEE in the germline V gene. The CDR3 nucleotides are TGTGCCAGCAGCCCCCATGCGGATACGCAGTATTTT. Its translation is CASSPHADTQYF. Filled out from reference TRBV9 and TRBJ2-3, the complete variable domain reads DSGVTQTPKHLITATGQRVTLRCSPRSGDLSVYWYQQSLDQGLQFLIQYYNGEERAKGNILERFSAQQFPDLHSELNLSSLELGDSALYFCASSPHADTQYFGPGTRLTVL.